One and the same sample provided the 19 T cell receptor beta chains below, sequenced in a study of cytomegalovirus exposure and HLA in healthy donors. The PCR ran on 60 Vbeta and 13 Jbeta primers. This table comes from immunoSEQ multiplex PCR, and its TCRdb copy is limited to in-frame clones, with some not included. The top ten clones hold about 1.5% of a sample with some 60,000 clones, more than 75% of them seen once. Material: PBMCs. The receptors originated from a man between 18 and 29 years old in good health and CMV-seronegative.

The CDR3 loop is CATMTGSNTEAFF. The DNA for the CDR3 is TGTGCCACCATGACAGGGTCGAACACTGAAGCTTTCTTT. V and J are TRBV27 and TRBJ1-1; TRBD1 agrees at 7 bases. The CDR3 has 13 residues. Germline V CDR1 and CDR2: MNHEY, SMNVEV (reference sequence). V lost 10 bases and J lost 1; bases outside the gene matches: 6.

The chain has TRBV5-6 and TRBJ2-2, with TRBD1 matching 7 bases. Germline lookup yields CDR1 SGHDT and CDR2 YYEEEE. The CDR3 length is 15 residues. Trimming cost V 4 bases and J 0 bases; bases outside gene matches: 3. The CDR3 loop is CASSPQGANTGELFF. DNA of the CDR3: TGTGCCAGCAGCCCGCAGGGGGCGAACACCGGGGAGCTGTTTTTT.

The gene calls are TRBV6-1 and TRBJ1-2, with a tentative D call TRBD1 (6 bases). Germline-derived CDR1 and CDR2 are MNHNS and SASEGT. V was shortened by 8 bases and J by 3 bases, with 10 bases between the two germline ends. This CDR3 has 12 amino acids. In DNA, the CDR3 is TGTGCCAGCCTCAGGGGAGACTATGGCTACACCTTC. Amino acids: CASLRGDYGYTF.

The CDR3 DNA reads as TGTGCCAGCAGTGACATGGACAGGGTTAGGAATGAGCAGTTCTTC. Translated: CASSDMDRVRNEQFF. The rearrangement links TRBV6-4 to TRBJ2-1, with 8 bases lining up with TRBD1. CDR3 length: 15 amino acids. With V trimmed by 2 bases and J by 7 bases, 7 bases remained unmatched. Looked up from germline, CDR1 is MRHNA and CDR2 is SNTAGT.

The chain couples TRBV28 to TRBJ1-2; 7 nucleotides line up with TRBD1. The V gene's germline CDR1 is MDHEN and CDR2 SYDVKM. Trimming took 8 bases from V and 7 from J; bases not matched to a gene: 10. The CDR3 loop spans 13 amino acids. The CDR3: CASLETGMGGYTF. CDR3 in DNA: TGTGCCAGCCTTGAGACAGGGATGGGTGGCTACACCTTC.

This rearrangement joins TRBV6-5 to TRBJ2-2, with a weak D call TRBD2 (7 bases). Looked up from germline, CDR1 is MNHEY and CDR2 is SVGAGI. This CDR3 spans 13 amino acids. Trimming took off 8 bases at V and 4 bases at J, with 11 bases between the two ends. In nucleotides, the CDR3 is TGTGCCAGCGGGAGGGGGGCCACCGGGGAGCTGTTTTTT. Protein product: CASGRGATGELFF.

CDR3 nucleotides: TGCAGCGTTGCGGGGGAGGAGCGGAGGGGCTACACCTTC. Residues: CSVAGEERRGYTF. The chain employs TRBV29-1 and TRBJ1-2, with a weak D call TRBD1 (5 bases). Germline CDR1 is SQVTM and CDR2 is ANQGSEA. Trimming cost V 4 bases and J 8 bases, with 17 bases left between them. This CDR3 comprises 13 residues.

The chain uses TRBV7-3 and TRBJ2-1; TRBD1 aligns across 8 bases. From germline, CDR1 is SGHTA and CDR2 FQGTGA. The CDR3 extends over 14 amino acids. V shed 5 bases and J 6 bases; nucleotides not matched to a gene: 6. Here the CDR3 DNA reads TGTGCCAGCAGCATAGGACAGGGAGCCAATGAGCAGTTCTTC. Protein product: CASSIGQGANEQFF. Full variable domain (outside the CDR3, taken from reference TRBV7-3 and TRBJ2-1): GAGVSQTPSNKVTEKGKYVELRCDPISGHTALYWYRQSLGQGPEFLIYFQGTGAADDSGLPNDRFFAVRPEGSVSTLKIQRTERGDSAVYLCASSIGQGANEQFFGPGTRLTVL.

This chain joins TRBV11-2 and TRBJ2-5; TRBD2 matches at 8 bases. The germline V gene encodes CDR1 SGHAT and CDR2 FQNNGV. The junction had 7 bases not matched to a gene; V was cut back by 3 bases and J by 4 bases. The CDR3 covers 15 residues. The CDR3 bases are TGTGCCAGCAGCTTTGGGTTAGCGGGGAGAGAGACCCAGTACTTC. It translates to CASSFGLAGRETQYF.

The V call is TRBV7-9, the J call TRBJ2-2, with D uncertain. The CDR3 runs 14 residues. Germline V lookup: CDR1 SEHNR, CDR2 FQNEAQ (reference sequence). Deletions cut 5 bases from V and 4 bases from J, with 11 bases between. The CDR3 sequence is CASSVLSVTGELFF. The DNA for the CDR3 is TGTGCCAGCAGCGTATTATCGGTCACCGGGGAGCTGTTTTTT.

V gene TRBV10-1 combines with J gene TRBJ2-7, with D perhaps TRBD2 (6 bases). The CDR3 has 15 amino acids. Germline V gives CDR1 WNHNN, CDR2 SYGVQD (reference sequence). Deletions cut 2 bases from V and 5 bases from J, with 16 bases between. The chain's CDR3 is CASSEGEVEFNEQYF. The CDR3 region has the DNA TGCGCCAGCAGTGAGGGGGAGGTAGAGTTCAACGAGCAGTACTTC.

As concerns this clone: This specimen includes other DNA sequences encoding the same CDR3. This chain links TRBV30 with TRBJ1-5; 7 bases match TRBD1. Germline CDR1 reads GTSNPN; CDR2 reads SVGIG (reference sequence). V lost 0 bases and J lost 4; bases outside the gene matches: 0. The CDR3 is made up of 13 amino acids. Here the CDR3 reads CAWSVQGNQPQHF. CDR3 DNA sequence: TGTGCCTGGAGTGTACAGGGGAATCAGCCCCAGCATTTT.

This chain connects TRBV7-8 to TRBJ1-1, with 7 bases fitting TRBD1. This CDR3 region has 13 residues. V shed 4 bases, J shed 11 bases, and the junction held 10 bases outside the gene matches. The germline V gene encodes CDR1 SGHVS and CDR2 FQNEAQ. The CDR3 DNA is TGTGCCAGCAGCTCGACAGCCCTGGACAGGGCTTTCTTT. Protein: CASSSTALDRAFF.

The chain joins TRBV5-4 to TRBJ2-1; tentatively, D is TRBD2 (6 bases). Trimming shortened V by 0 bases and J by 6 bases, and 13 bases separated the two germline ends. CDR1 and CDR2 from the germline V gene are SGHNT and YYREEE (reference sequence). This CDR3 has 15 residues. The CDR3 sequence: CASSLEGQGGNEQFF. The CDR3 DNA reads TGTGCCAGCAGCTTGGAAGGGCAGGGAGGCAATGAGCAGTTCTTC.

The V gene is TRBV10-1, the J gene TRBJ1-2; no clear D. Trimming pared 2 bases from V and 4 bases from J, leaving 11 bases between. The germline CDR1 and CDR2 sequences are WNHNN and SYGVQD (reference sequence). The CDR3 is 14 amino acids. The CDR3 DNA reads as TGCGCCAGCAGTGAGGCAGGAATGGCCTATGGCTACACCTTC. Translated, it gives CASSEAGMAYGYTF.

The chain links TRBV4-2 to TRBJ2-5; 12 positions match TRBD2. The CDR3 has 16 amino acids. CDR1 and CDR2 from the germline V gene are LGHNA and YNFKEQ. With V trimmed by 5 bases and J by 5 bases, 9 bases remained unmatched. In DNA, the CDR3 is TGTGCCAGCAGCGCCTCTAGCGGGGGGGCCTTGGAGACCCAGTACTTC. Translated, it gives CASSASSGGALETQYF.

CDR3 sequence reads: CASEYGPEEGYTF. Here the CDR3 DNA reads TGTGCCAGCGAGTATGGACCGGAGGAAGGCTACACCTTC. V is TRBV6-1 and J is TRBJ1-2; D is unresolved. In germline, CDR1 is MNHNS, CDR2 SASEGT. The CDR3 extends over 13 amino acids. Trimming shortened V by 8 bases and J by 8 bases, and 18 bases separated the two germline ends.

The chain recombines TRBV5-1 with TRBJ2-7, with a weak D call TRBD1 (5 bases). CDR1 is SGHRS, CDR2 YFSETQ, per germline. V dropped 0 bases and J dropped 6 bases, with 16 bases sitting between them. There are 15 residues in the CDR3. This CDR3 reads CASSLASTAQGEQYF. The CDR3 coding sequence is TGCGCCAGCAGCTTGGCATCAACTGCTCAGGGCGAGCAGTACTTC.

A single count supports this clone. DNA for the CDR3: TGTGCCAGCAGTCCTATTGGGACAGGGAGAGGCTACACCTTC. It yields the protein CASSPIGTGRGYTF. The rearrangement uses TRBV28 and TRBJ1-2, with 9 bases aligning to TRBD1. This CDR3 spans 14 amino acids. J lost 8 bases, V lost 5 bases, and 9 bases had no gene match. Germline CDR1 MDHEN, CDR2 SYDVKM.